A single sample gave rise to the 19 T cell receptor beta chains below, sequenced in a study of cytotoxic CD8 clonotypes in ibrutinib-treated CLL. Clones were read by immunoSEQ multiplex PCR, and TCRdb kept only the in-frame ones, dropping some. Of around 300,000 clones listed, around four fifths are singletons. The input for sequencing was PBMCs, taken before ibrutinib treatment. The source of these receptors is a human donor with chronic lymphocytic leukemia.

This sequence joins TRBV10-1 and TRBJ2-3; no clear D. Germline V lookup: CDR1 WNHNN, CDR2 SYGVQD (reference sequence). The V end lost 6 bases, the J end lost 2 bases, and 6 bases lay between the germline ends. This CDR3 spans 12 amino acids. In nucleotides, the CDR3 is TGCGCCAGCAGAACCAACACAGATACGCAGTATTTT. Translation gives CASRTNTDTQYF.

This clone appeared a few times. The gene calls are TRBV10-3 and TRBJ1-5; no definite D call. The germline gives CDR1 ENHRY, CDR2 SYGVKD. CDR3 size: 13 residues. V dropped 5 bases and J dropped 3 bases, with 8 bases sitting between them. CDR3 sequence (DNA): TGTGCCATCAGTCCGGAAAACAATCAGCCCCAGCATTTT. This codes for CAISPENNQPQHF.

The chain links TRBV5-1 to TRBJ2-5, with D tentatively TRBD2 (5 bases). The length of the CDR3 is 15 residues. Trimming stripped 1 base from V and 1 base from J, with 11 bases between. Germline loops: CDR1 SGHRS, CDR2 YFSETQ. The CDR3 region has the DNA TGCGCCAGCAGCTTGCAGATGGGAGTCCAAGAGACCCAGTACTTC. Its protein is CASSLQMGVQETQYF.

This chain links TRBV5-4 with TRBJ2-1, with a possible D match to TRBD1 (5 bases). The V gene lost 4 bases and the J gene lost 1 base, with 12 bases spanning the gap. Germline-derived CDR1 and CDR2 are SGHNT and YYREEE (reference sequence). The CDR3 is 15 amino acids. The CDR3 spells CASSPDTFSYNEQFF. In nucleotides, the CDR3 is TGTGCCAGCAGCCCGGACACGTTTTCCTACAATGAGCAGTTCTTC.

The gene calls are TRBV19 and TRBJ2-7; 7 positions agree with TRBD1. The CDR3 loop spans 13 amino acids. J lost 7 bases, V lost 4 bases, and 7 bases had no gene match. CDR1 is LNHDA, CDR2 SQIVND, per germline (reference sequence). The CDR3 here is CASSTTTGREQYF. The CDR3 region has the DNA TGTGCCAGTAGTACAACGACAGGGCGGGAGCAGTACTTC.

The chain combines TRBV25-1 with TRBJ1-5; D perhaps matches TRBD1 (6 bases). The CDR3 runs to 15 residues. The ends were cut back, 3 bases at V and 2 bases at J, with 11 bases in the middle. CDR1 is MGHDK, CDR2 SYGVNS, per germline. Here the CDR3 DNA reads TGTGCCAGCAGTGAGATGGGGGCGGGCAATCAGCCCCAGCATTTT. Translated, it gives CASSEMGAGNQPQHF.

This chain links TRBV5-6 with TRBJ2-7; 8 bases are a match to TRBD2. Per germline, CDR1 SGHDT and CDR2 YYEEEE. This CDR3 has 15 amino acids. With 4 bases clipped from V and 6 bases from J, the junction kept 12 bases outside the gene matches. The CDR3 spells CASSPSRAGGGEQYF. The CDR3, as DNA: TGTGCCAGCAGCCCGAGCAGGGCGGGAGGAGGCGAGCAGTACTTC.

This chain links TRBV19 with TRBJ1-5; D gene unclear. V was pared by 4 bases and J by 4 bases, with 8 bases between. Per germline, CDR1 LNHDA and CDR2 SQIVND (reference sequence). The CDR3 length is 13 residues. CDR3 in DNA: TGTGCCAGTAGTACCGCGGTTAATCAGCCCCAGCATTTT. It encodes CASSTAVNQPQHF.

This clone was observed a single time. The CDR3 is CATSRNKARYEQYF. The CDR3 DNA sequence: TGTGCCACCAGCCGCAACAAAGCAAGATACGAGCAGTACTTC. The V and J genes are TRBV15 and TRBJ2-7; D is unresolved. CDR1 and CDR2 (germline): LNHNV, YYDKDF (reference sequence). CDR3 length: 14 amino acids. Trimming cost V 5 bases and J 4 bases, with 15 bases left between them.

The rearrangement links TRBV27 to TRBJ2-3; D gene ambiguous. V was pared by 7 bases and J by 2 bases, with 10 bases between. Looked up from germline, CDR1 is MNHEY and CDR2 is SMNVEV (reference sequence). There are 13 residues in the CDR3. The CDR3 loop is CASNHNPTDTQYF. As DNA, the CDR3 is TGTGCCAGCAATCATAACCCCACAGATACGCAGTATTTT.

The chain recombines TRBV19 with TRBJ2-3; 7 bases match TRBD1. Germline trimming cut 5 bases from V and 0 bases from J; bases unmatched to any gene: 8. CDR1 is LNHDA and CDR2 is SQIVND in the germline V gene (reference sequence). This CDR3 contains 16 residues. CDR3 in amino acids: CASSGTGVRSTDTQYF. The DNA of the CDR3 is TGTGCCAGTAGTGGCACAGGGGTCAGGAGCACAGATACGCAGTATTTT.

In nucleotides, the CDR3 is TGTGCCAGCAGTTCCGGGGCCACCTACGAGCAGTACTTC. It translates to CASSSGATYEQYF. This chain joins TRBV27 and TRBJ2-7, with D perhaps given as TRBD1 or TRBD2 (5 bases each). Trimming removed 4 bases at V and 2 bases at J, with 9 bases between. Germline V gene data show CDR1 as MNHEY and CDR2 as SMNVEV (reference sequence). The CDR3 length is 13 residues.

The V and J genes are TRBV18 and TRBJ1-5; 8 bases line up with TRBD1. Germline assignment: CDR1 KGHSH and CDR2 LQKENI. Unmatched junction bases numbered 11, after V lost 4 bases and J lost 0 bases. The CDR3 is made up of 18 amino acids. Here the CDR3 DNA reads TGTGCCAGCTCACTCACCGGGACAGGAGAATATAGCAATCAGCCCCAGCATTTT. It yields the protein CASSLTGTGEYSNQPQHF.

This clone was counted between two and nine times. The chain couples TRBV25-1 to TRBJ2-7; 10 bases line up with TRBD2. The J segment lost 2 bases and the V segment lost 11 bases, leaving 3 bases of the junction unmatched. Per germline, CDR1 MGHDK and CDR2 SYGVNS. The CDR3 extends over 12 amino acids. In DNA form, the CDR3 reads TGTGCCTCTAGCGGGAGAGCCTACGAGCAGTACTTC. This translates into CASSGRAYEQYF.

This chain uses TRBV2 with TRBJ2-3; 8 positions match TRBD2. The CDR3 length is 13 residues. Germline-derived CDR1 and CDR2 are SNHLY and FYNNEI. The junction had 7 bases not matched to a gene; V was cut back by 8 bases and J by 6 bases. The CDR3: CASSGTRADTQYF. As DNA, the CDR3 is TGTGCCAGCTCGGGGACTAGGGCCGATACGCAGTATTTT.

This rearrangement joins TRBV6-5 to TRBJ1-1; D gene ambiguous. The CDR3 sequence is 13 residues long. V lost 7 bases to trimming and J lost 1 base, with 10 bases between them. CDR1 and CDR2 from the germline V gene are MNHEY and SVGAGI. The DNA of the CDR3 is TGTGCCAGCAAAGTCCGTGGGAACACTGAAGCTTTCTTT. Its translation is CASKVRGNTEAFF.

CDR3 in amino acids: CASSAGLVRSSYEQYF. The CDR3 DNA sequence: TGTGCCAGCAGCGCGGGACTAGTCCGTAGCTCCTACGAGCAGTACTTC. The rearrangement links TRBV7-2 to TRBJ2-7; 8 bases agree with TRBD2. The CDR3 is 16 residues long. From germline, CDR1 is SGHTA and CDR2 FQGNSA. Germline trimming cut 5 bases from V and 0 bases from J; bases unmatched to any gene: 9.

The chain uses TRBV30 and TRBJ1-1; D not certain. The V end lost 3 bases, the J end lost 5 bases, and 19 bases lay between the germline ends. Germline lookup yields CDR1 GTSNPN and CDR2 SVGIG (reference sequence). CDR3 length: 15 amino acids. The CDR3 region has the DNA TGTGCCTGGAGGGCACCCCCGGACCCCGGGACTGAAGCTTTCTTT. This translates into CAWRAPPDPGTEAFF.

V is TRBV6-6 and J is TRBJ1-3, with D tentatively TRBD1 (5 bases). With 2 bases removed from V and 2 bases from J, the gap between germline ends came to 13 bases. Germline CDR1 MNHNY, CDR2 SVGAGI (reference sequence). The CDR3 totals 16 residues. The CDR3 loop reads CASSYATDRPGNTIYF. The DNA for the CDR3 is TGTGCCAGCAGTTACGCGACTGACAGACCTGGAAACACCATATATTTT.